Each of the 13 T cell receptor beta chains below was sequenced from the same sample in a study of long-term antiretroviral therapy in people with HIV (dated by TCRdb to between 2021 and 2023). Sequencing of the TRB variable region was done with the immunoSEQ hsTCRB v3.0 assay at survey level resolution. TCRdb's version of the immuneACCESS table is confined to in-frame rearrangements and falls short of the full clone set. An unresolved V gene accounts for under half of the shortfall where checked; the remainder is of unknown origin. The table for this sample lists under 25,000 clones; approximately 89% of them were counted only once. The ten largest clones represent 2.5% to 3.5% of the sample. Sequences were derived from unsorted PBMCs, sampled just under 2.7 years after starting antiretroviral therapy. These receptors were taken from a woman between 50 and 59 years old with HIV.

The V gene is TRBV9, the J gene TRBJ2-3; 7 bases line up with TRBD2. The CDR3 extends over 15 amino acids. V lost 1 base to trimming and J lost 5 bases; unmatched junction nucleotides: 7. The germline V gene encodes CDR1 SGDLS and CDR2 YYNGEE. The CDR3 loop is CASSVRTRLGDTQYF. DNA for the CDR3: TGTGCCAGCAGCGTAAGGACTAGGCTGGGAGATACGCAGTATTTT. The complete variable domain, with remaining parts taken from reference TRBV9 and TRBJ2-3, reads DSGVTQTPKHLITATGQRVTLRCSPRSGDLSVYWYQQSLDQGLQFLIQYYNGEERAKGNILERFSAQQFPDLHSELNLSSLELGDSALYFCASSVRTRLGDTQYFGPGTRLTVL.

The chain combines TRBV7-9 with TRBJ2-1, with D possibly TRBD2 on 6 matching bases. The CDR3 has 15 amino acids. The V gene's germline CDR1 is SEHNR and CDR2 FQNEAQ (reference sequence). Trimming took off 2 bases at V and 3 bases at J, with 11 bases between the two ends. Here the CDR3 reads CASSLLAANYNEQFF. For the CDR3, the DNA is TGTGCCAGCAGCTTATTAGCGGCAAACTACAATGAGCAGTTCTTC.

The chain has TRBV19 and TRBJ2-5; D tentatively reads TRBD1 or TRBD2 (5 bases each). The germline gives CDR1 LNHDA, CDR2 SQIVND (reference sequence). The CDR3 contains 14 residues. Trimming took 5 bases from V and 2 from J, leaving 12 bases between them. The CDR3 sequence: CASSQGSGQETQYF. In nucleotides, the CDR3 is TGTGCCAGTAGTCAGGGATCGGGGCAAGAGACCCAGTACTTC.

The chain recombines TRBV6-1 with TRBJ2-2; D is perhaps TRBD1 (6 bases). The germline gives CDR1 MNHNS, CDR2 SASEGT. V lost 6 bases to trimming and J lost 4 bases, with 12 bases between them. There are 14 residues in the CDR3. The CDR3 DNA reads TGTGCCAGCAGGGACAGACAGTCCACCGGGGAGCTGTTTTTT. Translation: CASRDRQSTGELFF.

The CDR3 coding sequence is TGTGCCAGCAGGATAGACAGAGGCCTTTCGTATGGCTACACCTTC. Protein: CASRIDRGLSYGYTF. The chain combines TRBV2 with TRBJ1-2; D possibly corresponds to TRBD1 (5 bases). V was shortened by 6 bases and J by 5 bases, with 19 bases between the two germline ends. The CDR3 extends over 15 amino acids. Germline-derived CDR1 and CDR2 are SNHLY and FYNNEI.

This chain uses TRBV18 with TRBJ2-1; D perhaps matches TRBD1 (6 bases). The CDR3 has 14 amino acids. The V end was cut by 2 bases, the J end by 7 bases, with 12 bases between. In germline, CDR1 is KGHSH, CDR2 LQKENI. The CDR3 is CASSPDQGWNEQFF. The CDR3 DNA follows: TGTGCCAGCTCACCAGACCAGGGGTGGAATGAGCAGTTCTTC.

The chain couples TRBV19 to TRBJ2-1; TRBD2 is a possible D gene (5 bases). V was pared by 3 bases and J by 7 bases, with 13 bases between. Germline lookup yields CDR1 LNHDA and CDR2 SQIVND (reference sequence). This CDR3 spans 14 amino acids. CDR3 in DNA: TGTGCCAGTAGTATCGGGATGCCTTCTAATGAGCAGTTCTTC. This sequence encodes CASSIGMPSNEQFF.

The CDR3 bases are TGTGCCACCACCGGGACAGGGTACTACGAGCAGTACTTC. It translates to CATTGTGYYEQYF. The chain joins TRBV7-9 to TRBJ2-7; 9 bases match TRBD1. J was trimmed by 3 bases and V by 10 bases; bases with no gene match: 7. This CDR3 has 13 amino acids. Germline loops: CDR1 SEHNR, CDR2 FQNEAQ (reference sequence). The full variable domain, its missing parts supplied by reference TRBV7-9 and TRBJ2-7, is DTGVSQNPRHKITKRGQNVTFRCDPISEHNRLYWYRQTLGQGPEFLTYFQNEAQLEKSRLLSDRFSAERPKGSFSTLEIQRTEQGDSAMYLCATTGTGYYEQYFGPGTRLTVT.

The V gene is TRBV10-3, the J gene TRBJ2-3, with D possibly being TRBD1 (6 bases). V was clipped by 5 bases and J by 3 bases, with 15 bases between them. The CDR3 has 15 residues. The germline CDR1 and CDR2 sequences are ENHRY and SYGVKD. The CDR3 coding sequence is TGTGCCATCAGTTTGGGGACAACGGGTACAGATACGCAGTATTTT. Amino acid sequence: CAISLGTTGTDTQYF.

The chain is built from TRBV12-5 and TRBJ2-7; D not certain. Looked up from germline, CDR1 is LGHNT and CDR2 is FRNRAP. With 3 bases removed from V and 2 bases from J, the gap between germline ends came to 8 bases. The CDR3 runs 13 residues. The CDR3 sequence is CASGFGRAYEQYF. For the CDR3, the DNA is TGTGCTAGTGGTTTTGGTAGGGCCTACGAGCAGTACTTC.

Here the CDR3 DNA reads TGTGCAAGTCGCTATTTCACCGGGACTGATAACACCGGGGAGCTGTTTTTT. Its translation is CASRYFTGTDNTGELFF. This chain links TRBV12-2 with TRBJ2-2; TRBD2, the D gene given by the table, was not confirmed from the DNA. TRBV12-2 is listed as a pseudogene. The CDR3 contains 17 residues.

In DNA, the CDR3 is TGCACCAGCAGCCAAGTTGGTCCAAGGCTCGACACTGAAGCTTTCTTT. This encodes CTSSQVGPRLDTEAFF. The chain recombines TRBV1 with TRBJ1-1. TRBV1 is annotated as a pseudogene. The CDR3 runs 16 residues.

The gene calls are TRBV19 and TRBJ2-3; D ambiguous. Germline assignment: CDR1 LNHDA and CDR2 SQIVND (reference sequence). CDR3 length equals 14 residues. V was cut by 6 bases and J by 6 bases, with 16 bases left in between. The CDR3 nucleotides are TGTGCCAGTAGAACCCGGACGCCAGTGGATACGCAGTATTTT. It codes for CASRTRTPVDTQYF.